Sequencing of this T cell receptor (beta chain) was carried out in a study of blood T cell repertoires in COVID-19. Across the whole study: T cells, B-cell-depleted T cells, or PBMCs provided the cDNA or gDNA that served as material.

On this clone: At one boundary the junction diverges from the germline segment, which might be a read error.

Original processing notes: Reference gene primer amplification gave nucleated cell count estimates. Assay used: immunoSEQ multiplex PCR; TCRdb lists only in-frame clones, some missing. Clonal size and the V and J genes are those of that table, whereas D and trimming came from the DNA. In the table there are 100,000 or so clones, approximately 80% of which are singletons. Sequencing was performed on peripheral blood. The receptor's source is an older man with acute or convalescent COVID-19.

The CDR3 is CASSPGLAANNEQFF. The CDR3 nucleotides read TGTGCTAGCAGCCCCGGACTAGCGGCTAACAATGAGCAGTTCTTC. The rearrangement uses TRBV7-7 and TRBJ2-1, with 10 bases aligning to TRBD2. The germline CDR1 and CDR2 sequences are SSHAT and FNYEAQ (reference sequence). The CDR3 has 15 residues.